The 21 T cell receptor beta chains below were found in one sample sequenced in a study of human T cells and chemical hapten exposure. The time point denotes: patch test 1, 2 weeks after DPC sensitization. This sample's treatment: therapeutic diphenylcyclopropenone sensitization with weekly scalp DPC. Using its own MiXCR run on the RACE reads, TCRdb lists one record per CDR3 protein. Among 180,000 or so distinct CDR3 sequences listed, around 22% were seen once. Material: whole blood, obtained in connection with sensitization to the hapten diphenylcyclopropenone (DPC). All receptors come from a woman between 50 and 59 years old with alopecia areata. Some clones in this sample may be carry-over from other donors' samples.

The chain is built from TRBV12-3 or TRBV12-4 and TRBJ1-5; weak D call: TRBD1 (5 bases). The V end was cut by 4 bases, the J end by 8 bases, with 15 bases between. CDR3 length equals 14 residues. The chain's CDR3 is CASSSRAGSEPQHF. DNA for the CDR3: TGTGCCAGCAGTTCGCGGGCAGGGAGCGAGCCCCAGCATTTT.

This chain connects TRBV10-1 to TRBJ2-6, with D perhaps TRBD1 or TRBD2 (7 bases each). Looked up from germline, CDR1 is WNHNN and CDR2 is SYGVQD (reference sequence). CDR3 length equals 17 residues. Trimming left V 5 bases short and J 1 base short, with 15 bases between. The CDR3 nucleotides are TGCGCCAGCAGTCCCCGACAGGGAGGGTCTGGGGCCAACGTCCTGACTTTC. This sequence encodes CASSPRQGGSGANVLTF.

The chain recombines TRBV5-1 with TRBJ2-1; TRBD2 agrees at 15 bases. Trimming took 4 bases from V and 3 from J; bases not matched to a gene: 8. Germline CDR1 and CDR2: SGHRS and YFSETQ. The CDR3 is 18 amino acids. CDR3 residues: CASSPWTSGRANYNEQFF. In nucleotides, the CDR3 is TGCGCCAGCAGCCCCTGGACTAGCGGGAGGGCCAACTACAATGAGCAGTTCTTC.

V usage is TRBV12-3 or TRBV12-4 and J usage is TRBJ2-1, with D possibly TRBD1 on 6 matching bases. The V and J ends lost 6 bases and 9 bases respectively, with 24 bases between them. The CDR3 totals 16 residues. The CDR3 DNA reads TGTGCCAGCAGCATTGGGGGCGGCGCTCTTACGGGTGAGCAGTTCTTC. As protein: CASSIGGGALTGEQFF.

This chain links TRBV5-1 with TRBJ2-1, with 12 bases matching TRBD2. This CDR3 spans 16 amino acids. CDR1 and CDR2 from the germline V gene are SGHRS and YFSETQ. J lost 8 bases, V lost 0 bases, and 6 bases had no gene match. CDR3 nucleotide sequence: TGCGCCAGCAGCTTGGCACTAGCGGGAGGAGTTCATGAGCAGTTCTTC. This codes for CASSLALAGGVHEQFF.

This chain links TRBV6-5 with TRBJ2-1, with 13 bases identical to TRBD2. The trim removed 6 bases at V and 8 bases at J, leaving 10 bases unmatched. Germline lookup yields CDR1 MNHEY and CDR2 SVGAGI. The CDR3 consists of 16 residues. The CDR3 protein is CASRSPGLAGSDEQFF. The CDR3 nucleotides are TGTGCCAGCAGGTCCCCGGGACTAGCGGGGTCGGATGAGCAGTTCTTC.

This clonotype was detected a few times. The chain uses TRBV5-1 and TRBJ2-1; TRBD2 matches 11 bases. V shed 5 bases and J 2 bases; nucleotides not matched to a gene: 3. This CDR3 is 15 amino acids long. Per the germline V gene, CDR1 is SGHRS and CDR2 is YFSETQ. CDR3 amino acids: CASRIAGGAYNEQFF. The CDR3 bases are TGCGCCAGCAGAATAGCGGGAGGGGCCTACAATGAGCAGTTCTTC.

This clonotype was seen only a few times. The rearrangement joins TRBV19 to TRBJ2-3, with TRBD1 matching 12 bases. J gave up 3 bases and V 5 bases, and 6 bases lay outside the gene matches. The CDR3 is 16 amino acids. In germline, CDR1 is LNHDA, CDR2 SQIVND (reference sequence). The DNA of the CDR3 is TGTGCCAGTAGTGGGACAGGGGGCTTCGGTACAGATACGCAGTATTTT. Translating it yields CASSGTGGFGTDTQYF.

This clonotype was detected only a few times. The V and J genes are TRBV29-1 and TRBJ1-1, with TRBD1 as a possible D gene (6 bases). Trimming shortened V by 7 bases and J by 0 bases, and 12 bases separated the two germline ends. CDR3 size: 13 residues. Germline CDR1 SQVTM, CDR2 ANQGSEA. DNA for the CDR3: TGCAGCGGGCGACAGGTCATGAACACTGAAGCTTTCTTT. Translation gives CSGRQVMNTEAFF.

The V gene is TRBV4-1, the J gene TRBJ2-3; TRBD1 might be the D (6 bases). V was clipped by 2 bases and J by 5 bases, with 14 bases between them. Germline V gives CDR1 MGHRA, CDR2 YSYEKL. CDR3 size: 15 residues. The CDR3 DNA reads TGCGCCAGCAGCCAACAGTGGACAGTGCAAGATACGCAGTATTTT. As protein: CASSQQWTVQDTQYF.

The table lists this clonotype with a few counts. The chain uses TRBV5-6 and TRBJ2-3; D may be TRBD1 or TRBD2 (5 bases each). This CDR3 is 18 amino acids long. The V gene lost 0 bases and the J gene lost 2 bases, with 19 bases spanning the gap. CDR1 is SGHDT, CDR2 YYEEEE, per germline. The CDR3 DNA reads TGTGCCAGCAGCTTGGACAGTTTAACGGGACCCTCCACAGATACGCAGTATTTT. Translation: CASSLDSLTGPSTDTQYF.

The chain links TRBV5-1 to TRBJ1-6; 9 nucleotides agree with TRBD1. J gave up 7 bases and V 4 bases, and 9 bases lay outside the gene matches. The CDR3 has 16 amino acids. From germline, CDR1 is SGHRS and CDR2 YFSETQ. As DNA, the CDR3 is TGCGCCAGCAGCGCCAGGACAGGGGTAGAAAATTCACCCCTCCACTTT. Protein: CASSARTGVENSPLHF.

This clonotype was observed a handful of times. The chain's CDR3 is CSVQTGGWNSPLHF. The CDR3 coding sequence is TGCAGCGTACAGACAGGGGGGTGGAATTCACCCCTCCACTTT. This sequence joins TRBV29-1 and TRBJ1-6; TRBD1 aligns across 9 bases. With V trimmed by 6 bases and J by 7 bases, 7 bases remained unmatched. This CDR3 is 14 amino acids long. Germline CDR1 reads SQVTM; CDR2 reads ANQGSEA. The whole variable domain, remainder taken from reference TRBV29-1 and TRBJ1-6, is SAVISQKPSRDICQRGTSLTIQCQVDSQVTMMFWYRQQPGQSLTLIATANQGSEATYESGFVIDKFPISRPNLTFSTLTVSNMSPEDSSIYLCSVQTGGWNSPLHFGNGTRLTVT.

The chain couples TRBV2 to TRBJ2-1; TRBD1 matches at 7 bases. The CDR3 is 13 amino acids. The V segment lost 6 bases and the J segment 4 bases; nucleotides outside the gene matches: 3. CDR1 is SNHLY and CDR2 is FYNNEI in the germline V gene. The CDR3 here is CASRAGGYNEQFF. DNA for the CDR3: TGTGCCAGCAGAGCAGGGGGATACAATGAGCAGTTCTTC.

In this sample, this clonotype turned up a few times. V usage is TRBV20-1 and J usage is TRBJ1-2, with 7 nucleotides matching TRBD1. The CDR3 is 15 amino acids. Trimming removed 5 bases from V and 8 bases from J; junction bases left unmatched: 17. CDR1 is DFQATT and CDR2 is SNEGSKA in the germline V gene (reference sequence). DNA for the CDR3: TGCAGTGCTTACTACAGGGGAGGTCGTCGGCCAGGCTACACCTTC. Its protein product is CSAYYRGGRRPGYTF.

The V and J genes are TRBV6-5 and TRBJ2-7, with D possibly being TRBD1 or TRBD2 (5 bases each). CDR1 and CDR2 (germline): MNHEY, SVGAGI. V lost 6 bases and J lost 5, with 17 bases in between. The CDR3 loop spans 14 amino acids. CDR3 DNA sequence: TGTGCCAGCAGCCAAAAGAGGGGCCCGGACGAGCAGTACTTC. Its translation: CASSQKRGPDEQYF.

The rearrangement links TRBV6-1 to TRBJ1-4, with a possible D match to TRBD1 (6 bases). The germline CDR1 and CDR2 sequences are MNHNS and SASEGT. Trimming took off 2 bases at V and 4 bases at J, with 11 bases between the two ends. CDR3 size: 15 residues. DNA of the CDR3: TGTGCCAGCAGTGAATTCGGGGGGCTTAATGAAAAACTGTTTTTT. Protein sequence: CASSEFGGLNEKLFF.

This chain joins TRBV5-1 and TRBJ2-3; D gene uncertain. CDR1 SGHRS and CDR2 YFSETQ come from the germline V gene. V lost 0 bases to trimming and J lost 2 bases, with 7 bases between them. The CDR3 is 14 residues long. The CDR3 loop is CASSLDGYTDTQYF. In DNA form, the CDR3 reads TGCGCCAGCAGCTTGGATGGGTACACAGATACGCAGTATTTT.

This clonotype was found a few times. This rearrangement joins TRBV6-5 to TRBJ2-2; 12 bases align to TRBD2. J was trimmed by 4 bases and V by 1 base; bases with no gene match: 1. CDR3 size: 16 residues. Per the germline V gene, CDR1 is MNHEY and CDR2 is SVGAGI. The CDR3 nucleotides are TGTGCCAGCAGTTACTTGGGACTAGCGGGCACCGGGGAGCTGTTTTTT. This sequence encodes CASSYLGLAGTGELFF.

The CDR3 nucleotides are TGTGCCACCAGAGGGTTAGCGTACCAAGAGACCCAGTACTTC. Residues: CATRGLAYQETQYF. The genes are TRBV24-1 and TRBJ2-5; weak D call: TRBD2 (5 bases). This CDR3 has 14 amino acids. V was trimmed by 7 bases and J by 0 bases, leaving 11 bases between them. Germline CDR1 KGHDR, CDR2 SFDVKD.

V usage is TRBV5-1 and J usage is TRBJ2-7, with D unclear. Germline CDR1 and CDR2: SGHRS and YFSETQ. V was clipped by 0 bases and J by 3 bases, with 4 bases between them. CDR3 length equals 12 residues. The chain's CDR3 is CASSLDHYEQYF. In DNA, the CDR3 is TGCGCCAGCAGCTTGGATCACTACGAGCAGTACTTC.